A selection of T cell receptor beta chains follows, all from one sample in a study of cytomegalovirus exposure and HLA in healthy donors. Only in-frame clones appear in the TCRdb table, and some are missing; sequencing was by immunoSEQ multiplex PCR. This sample has about 160,000 clones; around 74% occur once, and the top ten carry approximately 1.5%. Sequencing used PBMCs. These receptors all come from a woman aged 30 to 39 in good health and CMV-seronegative. Both conserved end residues are part of each CDR3. D genes are given only for firm matches. Size is omitted from some rows. Given values are once, few, many or a class for expanded clones.

-	TRBV6-5	TRBJ2-1	-	CASTQGGEQFF	TGTGCCAGCACCCAGGGGGGAGAGCAGTTCTTC
once	TRBV5-4	TRBJ2-3	TRBD1	CASSFMTGGFIRDTQYF	TGTGCCAGCAGCTTCATGACAGGGGGTTTCATTCGGGATACGCAGTATTTT
-	TRBV6-1	TRBJ2-1	TRBD2	CASSAGTSGANEQFF	TGTGCCAGCAGTGCCGGGACTAGCGGGGCCAATGAGCAGTTCTTC
-	TRBV9	TRBJ1-1	TRBD1	CASSVEGAGGTEAFF	TGTGCCAGCAGCGTAGAGGGAGCAGGGGGCACTGAAGCTTTCTTT
-	TRBV2	TRBJ2-7	-	CASSYRAGLEQYF	TGTGCCAGCAGTTACCGGGCGGGCCTGGAGCAGTACTTC
-	TRBV29-1	TRBJ2-7	TRBD1	CSVVPGQGAYEQYF	TGCAGCGTTGTCCCGGGACAGGGGGCCTACGAGCAGTACTTC
-	TRBV15	TRBJ1-6	-	CATSRDRTDYNSPLHF	TGTGCCACCAGCAGAGATCGGACAGACTATAATTCACCCCTCCACTTT
-	TRBV27	TRBJ2-6	TRBD1	CASSLSAGQGFGANVLTF	TGTGCCAGCAGTTTATCGGCGGGACAGGGATTTGGGGCCAACGTCCTGACTTTC
-	TRBV7-2	TRBJ1-5	-	CASSRTARSNQPQHF	TGTGCCAGCAGCCGGACAGCTCGGTCCAATCAGCCCCAGCATTTT
-	TRBV6-1	TRBJ2-1	TRBD2	CASSEVGAGWPNEQFF	TGTGCCAGCAGTGAAGTGGGAGCGGGATGGCCCAATGAGCAGTTCTTC
-	TRBV11-3	TRBJ2-1	TRBD1	CASSTRTGTYNEQFF	TGTGCCAGCAGCACCCGGACAGGGACCTACAATGAGCAGTTCTTC
-	TRBV20-1	TRBJ2-5	-	CSARLTETQYF	TGCAGTGCGCGACTAACGGAGACCCAGTACTTC
-	TRBV30	TRBJ2-5	TRBD1	CAWSVGTVQETQYF	TGTGCCTGGAGTGTCGGGACAGTTCAAGAGACCCAGTACTTC
once	TRBV7-9	TRBJ1-2	TRBD1	CASSLDPGQGFIGYTF	TGTGCCAGCAGCTTAGACCCCGGACAGGGGTTTATTGGCTACACCTTC
-	TRBV27	TRBJ1-1	-	CASSWGEGTEAFF	TGTGCCAGCAGTTGGGGGGAGGGGACTGAAGCTTTCTTT
-	TRBV30	TRBJ1-1	-	CALASLNTEAFF	TGTGCCTTAGCGAGCCTGAACACTGAAGCTTTCTTT
-	TRBV5-1	TRBJ1-2	-	CASSLESLGMMGGSGYTF	TGCGCCAGCAGCTTGGAAAGTTTAGGAATGATGGGCGGGAGTGGCTACACCTTC
once	TRBV27	TRBJ2-2	-	CASSFIRLRDTRDTGELFF	TGTGCCAGCAGTTTCATTCGGCTCCGGGACACTAGAGACACCGGGGAGCTGTTTTTT
-	TRBV6-5	TRBJ1-1	TRBD1	CASSYRQGRVAEAFF	TGTGCCAGCAGTTACCGACAGGGGAGGGTCGCTGAAGCTTTCTTT
-	TRBV2	TRBJ1-5	-	CASSDIQSNQPQHF	TGTGCCAGCAGTGACATCCAGAGCAATCAGCCCCAGCATTTT
few	TRBV2	TRBJ2-7	-	CASSQVYYEQYF	TGTGCCAGCAGTCAAGTGTACTACGAGCAGTACTTC
-	TRBV19	TRBJ1-1	-	CASIWGDTEAFF	TGTGCCAGTATTTGGGGGGACACTGAAGCTTTCTTT
-	TRBV5-1	TRBJ1-1	TRBD1	CASFPRYRGLNTEAFF	TGCGCCAGCTTCCCACGATACAGGGGTCTAAACACTGAAGCTTTCTTT
-	TRBV2	TRBJ2-7	-	CASSDGGAAQYF	TGTGCCAGCAGTGATGGGGGGGCAGCGCAGTACTTC
once	TRBV27	TRBJ2-7	-	CASSVTGLEQYF	TGTGCCAGCAGTGTCACAGGGCTCGAGCAGTACTTC
-	TRBV30	TRBJ2-7	-	CAWSVLNSYEQYF	TGTGCCTGGAGTGTCCTGAACAGCTACGAGCAGTACTTC
-	TRBV10-3	TRBJ1-6	-	CATRQDNSPLHF	TGTGCCACCCGACAGGATAATTCACCCCTCCACTTT
-	TRBV28	TRBJ1-5	TRBD1	CASTGGQGPQPQHF	TGTGCCAGCACGGGCGGACAGGGACCTCAGCCCCAGCATTTT
-	TRBV5-4	TRBJ2-7	-	CASSSVTGPVYEQYF	TGTGCCAGCAGCTCCGTTACAGGGCCAGTCTACGAGCAGTACTTC
-	TRBV6-5	TRBJ2-7	-	CASSSTDSYEQYF	TGTGCCAGCAGTTCCACAGACTCCTACGAGCAGTACTTC
-	TRBV19	TRBJ1-3	-	CASSIAGAISGNTIYF	TGTGCCAGTAGTATTGCAGGGGCGATATCTGGAAACACCATATATTTT
-	TRBV5-4	TRBJ2-6	-	CASSFGGRSSGANVLTF	TGTGCCAGCAGCTTTGGCGGCCGTAGCTCTGGGGCCAACGTCCTGACTTTC
-	TRBV5-1	TRBJ1-1	-	CASSSGHLMNTEAFF	TGCGCCAGCAGCTCGGGACACCTAATGAACACTGAAGCTTTCTTT
-	TRBV14	TRBJ1-1	-	CASSQDMGQGRMNTEAFF	TGTGCCAGCAGCCAAGATATGGGTCAGGGCAGGATGAACACTGAAGCTTTCTTT
-	TRBV5-4	TRBJ2-7	TRBD1	CASSARDSRYEQYF	TGTGCCAGCAGCGCCCGGGACAGCCGCTACGAGCAGTACTTC
-	TRBV28	TRBJ1-2	-	CASSSGRGEQALTNYGYTF	TGTGCCAGCAGTTCGGGACGGGGGGAGCAAGCCCTAACTAACTATGGCTACACCTTC
-	TRBV6-5	TRBJ1-1	-	CASTRGGSSTEAFF	TGTGCCAGCACCCGCGGAGGGTCAAGCACTGAAGCTTTCTTT
-	TRBV28	TRBJ2-2	-	CASSPGERTAGELFF	TGTGCCAGCAGCCCGGGGGAGCGAACGGCCGGGGAGCTGTTTTTT
-	TRBV7-9	TRBJ2-1	TRBD1	CASSLARYGTGDRHEQFF	TGTGCCAGCAGCTTAGCGCGATATGGGACAGGGGATAGGCATGAGCAGTTCTTC
-	TRBV30	TRBJ2-3	-	CAWGEGADTQYF	TGTGCCTGGGGTGAGGGGGCAGATACGCAGTATTTT
-	TRBV19	TRBJ1-2	TRBD1	CASSPTRQGAIGYTF	TGTGCCAGTAGTCCAACCCGACAGGGGGCGATTGGCTACACCTTC
-	TRBV5-4	TRBJ2-7	TRBD2	CASSSPTSGGYEQYF	TGTGCCAGCAGTTCTCCGACTAGCGGGGGCTACGAGCAGTACTTC
-	TRBV6-6	TRBJ2-5	TRBD2	CASSYTTSGGAGTQYF	TGTGCCAGCAGTTATACCACCAGCGGGGGGGCCGGGACCCAGTACTTC
-	TRBV28	TRBJ2-7	TRBD1	CASSSPQGQGHEQYF	TGTGCCAGCAGTTCCCCACAGGGACAGGGCCACGAGCAGTACTTC
-	TRBV6-4	TRBJ1-2	TRBD1	CASSDLQGYGYTF	TGTGCCAGCAGTGACTTACAGGGGTATGGCTACACCTTC
-	TRBV4-2	TRBJ1-3	-	CASSQDRQSGNTIYF	TGTGCCAGCAGCCAAGATCGTCAGTCTGGAAACACCATATATTTT
-	TRBV5-1	TRBJ2-3	TRBD2	CASSFVLSGGAGTDTQYF	TGCGCCAGCAGCTTTGTTTTGAGCGGGGGGGCGGGCACAGATACGCAGTATTTT
-	TRBV29-1	TRBJ1-2	TRBD1	CSVLSQTGGWYGYTF	TGCAGCGTTCTCTCTCAGACAGGGGGTTGGTATGGCTACACCTTC
-	TRBV11-1	TRBJ2-7	TRBD2	CASSLGTSGGVEQYF	TGTGCCAGCAGCTTGGGTACTAGCGGGGGTGTCGAGCAGTACTTC
-	TRBV4-1	TRBJ1-4	-	CASSQQGLGEKLFF	TGCGCCAGCAGCCAACAGGGGTTGGGTGAAAAACTGTTTTTT
-	TRBV11-2	TRBJ2-5	TRBD1	CASSRTYRGSMETQYF	TGTGCCAGCAGCCGGACCTACAGGGGCTCGATGGAGACCCAGTACTTC
few	TRBV9	TRBJ1-6	TRBD1	CASSVQTGNNSPLHF	TGTGCCAGCAGCGTACAGACAGGGAACAATTCACCCCTCCACTTT
-	TRBV4-1	TRBJ2-1	-	CASSQQVLSAWYNEQFF	TGCGCCAGCAGCCAACAGGTTCTCTCAGCCTGGTACAATGAGCAGTTCTTC
-	TRBV11-3	TRBJ1-5	TRBD1	CASSLVTGEEQIHSNQPQHF	TGTGCCAGCAGCTTAGTAACAGGGGAGGAACAGATTCATAGCAATCAGCCCCAGCATTTT
-	TRBV2	TRBJ2-2	-	CASKQSGTQLTGELFF	TGTGCCAGCAAACAATCCGGGACACAACTCACCGGGGAGCTGTTTTTT